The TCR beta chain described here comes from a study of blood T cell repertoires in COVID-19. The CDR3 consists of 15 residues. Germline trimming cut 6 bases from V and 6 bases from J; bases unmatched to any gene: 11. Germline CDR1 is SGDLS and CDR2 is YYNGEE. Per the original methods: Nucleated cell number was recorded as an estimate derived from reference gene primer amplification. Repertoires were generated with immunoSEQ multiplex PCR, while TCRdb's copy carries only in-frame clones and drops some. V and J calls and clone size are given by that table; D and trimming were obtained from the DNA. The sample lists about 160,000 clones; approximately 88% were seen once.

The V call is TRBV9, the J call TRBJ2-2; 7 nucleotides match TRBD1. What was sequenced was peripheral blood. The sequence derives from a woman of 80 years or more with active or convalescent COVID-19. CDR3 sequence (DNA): TGTGCCAGCAATAGGGAAGGGCAGGGGGCCGGGGAGCTGTTTTTT. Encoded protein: CASNREGQGAGELFF.